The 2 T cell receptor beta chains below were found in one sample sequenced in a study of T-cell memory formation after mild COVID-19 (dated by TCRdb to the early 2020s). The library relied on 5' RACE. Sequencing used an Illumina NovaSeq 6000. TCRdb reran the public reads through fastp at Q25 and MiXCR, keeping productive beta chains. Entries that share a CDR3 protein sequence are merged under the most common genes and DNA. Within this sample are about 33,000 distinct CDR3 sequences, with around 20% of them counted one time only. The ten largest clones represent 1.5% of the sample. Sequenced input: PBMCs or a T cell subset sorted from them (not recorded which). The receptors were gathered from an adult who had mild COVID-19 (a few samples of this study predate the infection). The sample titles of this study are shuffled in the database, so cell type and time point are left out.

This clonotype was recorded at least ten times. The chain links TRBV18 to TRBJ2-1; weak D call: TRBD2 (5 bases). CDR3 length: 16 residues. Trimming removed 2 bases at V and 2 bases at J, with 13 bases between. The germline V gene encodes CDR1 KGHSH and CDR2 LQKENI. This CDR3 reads CASSPGSGLTYNEQFF. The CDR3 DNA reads TGTGCCAGCTCACCAGGGTCTGGACTTACCTACAATGAGCAGTTCTTC.

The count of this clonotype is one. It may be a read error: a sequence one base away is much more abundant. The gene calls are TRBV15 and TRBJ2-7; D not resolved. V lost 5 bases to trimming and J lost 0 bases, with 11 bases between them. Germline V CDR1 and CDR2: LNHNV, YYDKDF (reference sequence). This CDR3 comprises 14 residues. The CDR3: CATSANLASYEQYF. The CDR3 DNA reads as TGTGCCACCAGCGCCAACCTTGCCTCCTACGAGCAGTACTTC.